Listed here is a single T cell receptor beta chain. The study used a library that attached unique molecular identifiers to individual cDNA molecules. Original methodology: Sequenced samples showed a median of 95,638 TCRs each, with counts running from about 20,000 to 690,000. TCRdb reanalysed the RACE reads using MiXCR and keeps one entry per CDR3 protein. These V and J calls are TCRdb output, not the study's own analysis. The sample yields 100,000 to 150,000 distinct CDR3 sequences, around 8.2% seen once. As for time point: healthy volunteer bleed at 2 weeks. Total RNA came from unfractionated whole blood. The sample originates from a study of human T cells and chemical hapten exposure. The CDR3 has 16 residues. Germline values: CDR1 SEHNR, CDR2 FQNEAQ (reference sequence). Germline trimming cut 0 bases from V and 3 bases from J; bases unmatched to any gene: 7.

The clonotype was recovered from a male donor in good health. Some clones in this sample may be carry-over from other donors' samples. Specimen: whole blood. The V call is TRBV7-9, the J call TRBJ2-5; 7 bases align to TRBD1. CDR3 amino acids: CASSLAHRGREETQYF. CDR3 DNA: TGTGCCAGCAGCTTAGCACACAGGGGCCGGGAAGAGACCCAGTACTTC.